This TCR beta chain was recovered during a study of CD8+ T cells in alopecia areata. Study context: Percentage of affected scalp area was the basis on which treated patients' severity was scored. Study outcomes and limitations: Throughout tofacitinib, many expanded lesional clones continued to persist in scalp and blood.

The treatment was: oral pan-JAK inhibitor, 5-10 mg twice daily. A word on this clone: Its antigen is not known.

Extracted from the samples, RNA was reverse transcribed into cDNA to serve as the sequencing template. Assay used: immunoSEQ multiplex PCR; TCRdb lists only in-frame clones, some missing. The repertoire holds some 120,000 clones, with 60% to 65% as singletons. This CDR3 region has 14 residues. The V gene's germline CDR1 is MDHEN and CDR2 SYDVKM. The V and J ends lost 7 bases and 3 bases, in that order; junction bases with no gene match: 7. The receptor was isolated from a human donor with alopecia areata. The specimen comprised CD4+ T cells sorted from blood, sampled at week 4, from a patient treated with tofacitinib. The chain is built from TRBV28 and TRBJ2-5; TRBD2 matches at 8 bases. This CDR3 reads CASTTGGQKETQYF. CDR3 DNA sequence: TGTGCCAGCACTACGGGGGGGCAGAAAGAGACCCAGTACTTC.